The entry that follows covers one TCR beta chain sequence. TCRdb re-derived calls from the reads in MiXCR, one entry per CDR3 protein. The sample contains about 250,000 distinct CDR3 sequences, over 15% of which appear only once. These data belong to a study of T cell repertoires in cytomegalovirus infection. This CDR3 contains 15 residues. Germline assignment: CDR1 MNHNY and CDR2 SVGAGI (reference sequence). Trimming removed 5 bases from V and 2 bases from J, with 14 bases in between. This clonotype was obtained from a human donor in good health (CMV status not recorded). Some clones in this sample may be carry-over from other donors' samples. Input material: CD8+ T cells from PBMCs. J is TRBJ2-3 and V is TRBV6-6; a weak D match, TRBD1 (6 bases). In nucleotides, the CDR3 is TGTGCCAGCAGTCCGCCGGACAGTTACACAGATACGCAGTATTTT. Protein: CASSPPDSYTDTQYF.